This T cell receptor beta chain was identified during a study of early T cells in non-severe SARS-CoV-2 infection. Note on this clonotype: Its target is not known.

Study conclusions and caveats: Sequences matched to VDJdb favored anti-spike CD8 responses, while private and CD4 specificities were missed.

Germline CDR1 and CDR2: DFQATT and SNEGSKA (reference sequence). V was shortened by 6 bases and J by 4 bases, with 10 bases between the two germline ends. There are 12 residues in the CDR3. Individual cDNA molecules were tagged with unique molecular identifiers. TCRdb passed the 5' RACE reads through MiXCR, listing each CDR3 protein once. The sample has tens of thousands of distinct CDR3 sequences, 3% to 4.5% seen once. The TCR originated in an adult who was a healthcare worker with PCR-confirmed SARS-CoV-2 infection or an uninfected control (not recorded which). Sequenced: whole blood. The chain carries TRBV20-1 and TRBJ2-1, with D perhaps TRBD2 (6 bases). The CDR3 loop is CSAGEEYNEQFF. The DNA of the CDR3 is TGCAGTGCGGGGGAGGAATACAATGAGCAGTTCTTC.